This T cell receptor beta chain was sequenced for a study of control samples from healthy donors and cancer patients. Germline V gene sequence: CDR1 SNHLY, CDR2 FYNNEI. CDR3 length equals 13 residues. Trimming removed 6 bases at V and 8 bases at J, with 14 bases between. The repertoire was sequenced with immunoSEQ multiplex PCR; TCRdb's copy has only in-frame clones and lacks some. This sample has 130,000 or so clones; more than 75% occur once, and the top ten carry approximately 9%. The material sequenced was blood. The source is a man aged 35 to 55 in good health. This sequence joins TRBV2 and TRBJ2-1; D uncertain. The DNA of the CDR3 is TGTGCCAGCAGCGTCTTTAGGGTCGATGAGCAGTTCTTC. Amino acid sequence: CASSVFRVDEQFF.